The 28 T cell receptor beta chains presented below share a single source sample, sequenced in a study of graft-versus-host responses after intestinal transplantation. Generated by immunoSEQ multiplex PCR, the TCRdb table keeps only in-frame clones and is missing some. The profile shows roughly 5,500 clones, roughly 30% of them singletons. Specimen: alloreactive CD4+ T cells from a mixed lymphocyte reaction culture, collected before transplantation. Subset denoted: CFSE-low proliferating T cells sorted from roughly 6-day pre-transplant mixed lymphocyte reaction (GvH or HvG direction). These receptors came from a human patient who was an organ donor for intestinal transplantation.

On this clone itself: Given a much more abundant clone one base away, this may be a read error. The chain couples TRBV7-8 to TRBJ1-2, with a possible D match to TRBD1 (6 bases). This CDR3 spans 17 amino acids. V was clipped by 10 bases and J by 8 bases, with 32 bases between them. Germline CDR1 and CDR2: SGHVS and FQNEAQ. The CDR3 DNA sequence: TGTGCCATCAGTCTCATGAGGGGGGCTTTTGGAGGGAAGGGCTACACCTTC. The encoded protein is CAISLMRGAFGGKGYTF.

This clone appeared a few times. CDR3 bases: TGTGCCAGTTCGATACAGGGTAAGAAGACTGAAGCTTTCTTT. This gives the protein CASSIQGKKTEAFF. This sequence joins TRBV19 and TRBJ1-1; possible D gene TRBD1, 6 bases. The germline CDR1 and CDR2 sequences are LNHDA and SQIVND (reference sequence). V lost 8 bases, J lost 5 bases, and 18 bases lay in between. There are 14 residues in the CDR3.

This chain joins TRBV9 and TRBJ2-5, with a weak D call TRBD2 (6 bases). This CDR3 has 15 residues. Germline V lookup: CDR1 SGDLS, CDR2 YYNGEE. The V and J ends lost 4 bases and 4 bases respectively, with 17 bases between them. The CDR3 loop reads CASSPRGLASETQYF. The CDR3 nucleotides read TGTGCCAGCAGCCCCCGAGGGCTAGCGTCAGAGACCCAGTACTTC.

The CDR3 reads CSAGQETQYF. CDR3 DNA: TGCAGTGCTGGGCAAGAGACCCAGTACTTC. V usage is TRBV20-1 and J usage is TRBJ2-5; D gene ambiguous. The CDR3 consists of 10 residues. Per the germline V gene, CDR1 is DFQATT and CDR2 is SNEGSKA (reference sequence). Trimming pared 5 bases from V and 2 bases from J, leaving 3 bases between.

This clone counts as medium-sized. This chain joins TRBV6-5 and TRBJ1-2, with D possibly TRBD1 on 5 matching bases. CDR1 MNHEY and CDR2 SVGAGI come from the germline V gene. V was clipped by 2 bases and J by 2 bases, with 6 bases between them. The CDR3 covers 13 residues. This CDR3 reads CASSYRDNYGYTF. The DNA for the CDR3 is TGTGCCAGCAGTTACCGGGACAACTATGGCTACACCTTC.

This clone was seen only a few times. The identical CDR3 is also encoded by other nucleotide sequences in the sample. V is TRBV11-2 and J is TRBJ2-7; TRBD2 matches at 13 bases. Trimming removed 4 bases from V and 3 bases from J; junction bases left unmatched: 0. Germline lookup yields CDR1 SGHAT and CDR2 FQNNGV. The CDR3 covers 14 residues. This CDR3 reads CASSWTSGSYEQYF. The DNA of the CDR3 is TGTGCCAGCAGCTGGACTAGCGGGAGCTACGAGCAGTACTTC. Together with reference TRBV11-2 and TRBJ2-7, the CDR3 gives the full variable domain: EAGVAQSPRYKIIEKRQSVAFWCNPISGHATLYWYQQILGQGPKLLIQFQNNGVVDDSQLPKDRFSAERLKGVDSTLKIQPAKLEDSAVYLCASSWTSGSYEQYFGPGTRLTVT.

This clone rates as medium-sized. This sequence joins TRBV19 and TRBJ2-3; no clear D. V was cut by 5 bases and J by 0 bases, with 6 bases left in between. This CDR3 spans 13 amino acids. From germline, CDR1 is LNHDA and CDR2 SQIVND (reference sequence). In DNA, the CDR3 is TGTGCCAGTAGTTATTTAAGCACAGATACGCAGTATTTT. Encoded protein: CASSYLSTDTQYF.

The V and J genes are TRBV5-5 and TRBJ1-1, with D perhaps TRBD1 (5 bases). CDR1 and CDR2 (germline): SGHKS, YYEKEE (reference sequence). Trimming cost V 4 bases and J 8 bases, with 12 bases left between them. The CDR3 is 12 residues long. This chain's CDR3 is CASSVPGLEAFF. CDR3 sequence (DNA): TGTGCCAGCAGCGTACCGGGACTAGAAGCTTTCTTT.

By sample fraction, this clone is medium-sized. The chain combines TRBV29-1 with TRBJ1-1; D remains unclear. Trimming removed 1 base from V and 1 base from J, with 4 bases in between. CDR1 is SQVTM, CDR2 ANQGSEA, per germline. The CDR3 length is 12 residues. For the CDR3, the DNA is TGCAGCGTTGAAGGGGCGAACACTGAAGCTTTCTTT. Residues: CSVEGANTEAFF. Looking up the rest from reference TRBV29-1 and TRBJ1-1 gives the full variable domain: SAVISQKPSRDICQRGTSLTIQCQVDSQVTMMFWYRQQPGQSLTLIATANQGSEATYESGFVIDKFPISRPNLTFSTLTVSNMSPEDSSIYLCSVEGANTEAFFGQGTRLTVV.

V usage is TRBV15 and J usage is TRBJ2-1; 9 nucleotides line up with TRBD1. The CDR3 consists of 15 residues. Germline loops: CDR1 LNHNV, CDR2 YYDKDF (reference sequence). V lost 2 bases and J lost 8; bases outside the gene matches: 7. This CDR3 reads CATSRQGQGAHEQFF. CDR3 bases: TGTGCCACCAGCAGACAGGGACAGGGCGCCCATGAGCAGTTCTTC.

This clone occurred a few times. This chain joins TRBV6-1 and TRBJ2-5; D may match TRBD1 or TRBD2 (5 bases each). The CDR3 is 14 amino acids. Trimming took off 4 bases at V and 6 bases at J, with 15 bases between the two ends. Germline V CDR1 and CDR2: MNHNS, SASEGT. The CDR3 is CASSAPGPFKTQYF. CDR3 nucleotides: TGTGCCAGCAGTGCCCCGGGACCCTTTAAGACCCAGTACTTC.

The genes are TRBV20-1 and TRBJ2-3, with 12 bases identical to TRBD2. The CDR3 spans 11 residues. Germline V lookup: CDR1 DFQATT, CDR2 SNEGSKA (reference sequence). V gave up 5 bases and J gave up 15 bases; unmatched junction bases: 6. This CDR3 reads CSAETSGGQYF. Written as DNA, the CDR3 is TGCAGTGCTGAGACTAGCGGGGGTCAATATTTT.

The rearrangement links TRBV11-2 to TRBJ2-7, with a possible D match to TRBD2 (7 bases). The CDR3 totals 16 residues. Trimming removed 3 bases from V and 2 bases from J, with 17 bases in between. In germline, CDR1 is SGHAT, CDR2 FQNNGV. DNA for the CDR3: TGTGCCAGCAGCTTCGTAGGGGGGGCGGGGGCCTACGAGCAGTACTTC. Encoded protein: CASSFVGGAGAYEQYF.

This clone was observed a few times. A clone one base away is much larger, so this may be a read error. This same CDR3 is encoded by further DNA sequences in the sample. The gene calls are TRBV30 and TRBJ1-5; maybe TRBD1 (5 bases). Trimming took off 0 bases at V and 5 bases at J, with 8 bases between the two ends. This CDR3 spans 13 amino acids. Germline V gene sequence: CDR1 GTSNPN, CDR2 SVGIG (reference sequence). CDR3 loop: CAWSVQGYQPQHF. The CDR3 bases are TGTGCCTGGAGTGTTCAGGGATATCAGCCCCAGCATTTT.

The rearrangement joins TRBV5-6 to TRBJ2-3; TRBD2 aligns across 8 bases. The V and J ends lost 2 bases and 1 base, in that order; junction bases with no gene match: 0. Germline loops: CDR1 SGHDT, CDR2 YYEEEE. This CDR3 comprises 14 residues. CDR3 bases: TGTGCCAGCAGCTTACTAGCGGGCACAGATACGCAGTATTTT. This encodes CASSLLAGTDTQYF.

The chain recombines TRBV10-2 with TRBJ2-7; TRBD2 agrees at 10 bases. CDR3 length equals 13 residues. The V and J ends lost 6 bases and 3 bases, in that order; junction bases with no gene match: 2. CDR1 is WSHSY and CDR2 is SAAADI in the germline V gene. CDR3 bases: TGCGCCAGCAGAGGACTAGCGGTCTACGAGCAGTACTTC. Translating gives CASRGLAVYEQYF.

This clone was detected a few times. The chain is built from TRBV7-9 and TRBJ2-5; D gene unclear. This CDR3 is 17 amino acids long. Germline-derived CDR1 and CDR2 are SEHNR and FQNEAQ (reference sequence). Trimming took 1 base from V and 0 from J, leaving 15 bases between them. The CDR3 region is CASSLEVGPAYQETQYF. The CDR3 DNA sequence: TGTGCCAGCAGCTTAGAGGTGGGCCCGGCGTACCAAGAGACCCAGTACTTC.

The rearrangement links TRBV6-4 to TRBJ2-1, with 9 positions matching TRBD2. V shed 5 bases, J shed 7 bases, and the junction held 12 bases outside the gene matches. CDR3 length: 16 residues. Looked up from germline, CDR1 is MRHNA and CDR2 is SNTAGT. CDR3 sequence: CASSPRGSGGVNEQFF. Here the CDR3 DNA reads TGTGCCAGCAGTCCAAGGGGTAGCGGGGGAGTTAATGAGCAGTTCTTC.

The chain carries TRBV7-8 and TRBJ2-7; the D gene could be TRBD1 or TRBD2 (5 bases each). Trimming removed 6 bases at V and 3 bases at J, with 12 bases between. In germline, CDR1 is SGHVS, CDR2 FQNEAQ. The CDR3 sequence is 13 residues long. The CDR3 loop is CASSPGAYYEQYF. CDR3 DNA: TGTGCCAGCAGTCCCGGGGCCTACTACGAGCAGTACTTC.

This clone was picked up a small number of times. The chain carries TRBV11-2 and TRBJ2-4, with 8 bases matching TRBD1. V was clipped by 5 bases and J by 3 bases; unmatched bases: 6. Looked up from germline, CDR1 is SGHAT and CDR2 is FQNNGV. The CDR3 has 15 amino acids. This CDR3 is CASSQKTGVKNIQYF. As DNA, the CDR3 is TGTGCCAGCAGCCAAAAGACAGGGGTCAAAAACATTCAGTACTTC.

This clone was observed a handful of times. V usage is TRBV27 and J usage is TRBJ1-4, with D tentatively TRBD1 (5 bases). CDR1 MNHEY and CDR2 SMNVEV come from the germline V gene (reference sequence). V gave up 2 bases and J gave up 4 bases, with 5 bases separating them. This CDR3 has 13 amino acids. The CDR3 region has the DNA TGTGCCAGCAGTTTACAGGGTAATGAAAAACTGTTTTTT. This sequence encodes CASSLQGNEKLFF.

This clone has more than one count but fewer than ten. This sequence joins TRBV19 and TRBJ1-2; D gene uncertain. This CDR3 has 14 residues. The V end lost 3 bases, the J end lost 4 bases, and 12 bases lay between the germline ends. CDR1 and CDR2 from the germline V gene are LNHDA and SQIVND (reference sequence). The CDR3 loop reads CASSIKALTYGYTF. Here the CDR3 DNA reads TGTGCCAGTAGTATCAAGGCATTGACCTATGGCTACACCTTC.

The chain couples TRBV27 to TRBJ1-2; no clear D. V was clipped by 5 bases and J by 1 base, with 11 bases between them. Germline-derived CDR1 and CDR2 are MNHEY and SMNVEV (reference sequence). CDR3 length equals 14 residues. The CDR3 DNA sequence: TGTGCCAGCAGTAACCTCAGAAATAACTATGGCTACACCTTC. This encodes CASSNLRNNYGYTF.

By frequency in the sample, this clone is medium-sized. The chain has TRBV7-5 and TRBJ2-5; the table's D call, TRBD2, has no DNA check behind it. TRBV7-5 has pseudogene status. The CDR3 sequence is 16 residues long. CDR3 coding DNA: TGTGTCAGAAGCCAAGGGGTAACTAGCGGCCAAGAGACCCAGTACTTC. It codes for CVRSQGVTSGQETQYF.

By share of the sample, this clone is medium-sized. The chain couples TRBV11-3 to TRBJ1-2; no reliable D call. CDR1 SGHNT and CDR2 YENEEA come from the germline V gene. V was clipped by 4 bases and J by 4 bases, with 16 bases between them. The CDR3 length is 15 residues. The DNA for the CDR3 is TGTGCCAGCAGCTCGCCCCGTAGTGAAGGCTATGGCTACACCTTC. Translated, it gives CASSSPRSEGYGYTF.

This clone occurred once. J is TRBJ2-3 and V is TRBV15; weak D call: TRBD1 (5 bases). The germline gives CDR1 LNHNV, CDR2 YYDKDF (reference sequence). Trimming removed 3 bases at V and 2 bases at J, with 9 bases between. The CDR3 spans 14 residues. In DNA, the CDR3 is TGTGCCACCAGCAGGGGGCAGTTCACAGATACGCAGTATTTT. It specifies CATSRGQFTDTQYF.

In this sample, this clone turned up a few times. This chain uses TRBV11-2 with TRBJ2-5, with TRBD2 as a possible D gene (7 bases). The DNA end is more similar to TRBJ2-7, so the J call may be wrong. This CDR3 comprises 16 residues. CDR1 and CDR2 from the germline V gene are SGHAT and FQNNGV. The CDR3 DNA reads as TGTGCCAGCAGCTTCGTAGGGGGGGCGGGGTCCTACGAGCAGTACTTC. As protein: CASSFVGGAGSYEQYF.

The V call is TRBV27, the J call TRBJ2-7, with D perhaps matching TRBD1 (5 bases). Germline V lookup: CDR1 MNHEY, CDR2 SMNVEV (reference sequence). CDR3 length equals 15 residues. V lost 6 bases and J 0 bases, leaving 15 bases between the germline ends. The CDR3 region has the DNA TGTGCCAGCAGAACCGCCGACAGCTTCTCCTACGAGCAGTACTTC. Translated, it gives CASRTADSFSYEQYF.